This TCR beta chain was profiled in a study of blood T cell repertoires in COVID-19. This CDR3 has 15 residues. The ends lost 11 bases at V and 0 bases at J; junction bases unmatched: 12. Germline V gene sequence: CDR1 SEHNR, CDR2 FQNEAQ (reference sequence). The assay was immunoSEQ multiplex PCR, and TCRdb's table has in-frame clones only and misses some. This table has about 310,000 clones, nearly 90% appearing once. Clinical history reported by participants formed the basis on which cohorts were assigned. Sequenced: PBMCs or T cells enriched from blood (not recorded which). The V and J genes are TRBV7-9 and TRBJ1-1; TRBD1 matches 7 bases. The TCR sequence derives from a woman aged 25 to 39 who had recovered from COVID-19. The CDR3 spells CAGSGQRHMNTEAFF. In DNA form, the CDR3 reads TGTGCCGGGTCGGGACAGCGCCACATGAACACTGAAGCTTTCTTT.